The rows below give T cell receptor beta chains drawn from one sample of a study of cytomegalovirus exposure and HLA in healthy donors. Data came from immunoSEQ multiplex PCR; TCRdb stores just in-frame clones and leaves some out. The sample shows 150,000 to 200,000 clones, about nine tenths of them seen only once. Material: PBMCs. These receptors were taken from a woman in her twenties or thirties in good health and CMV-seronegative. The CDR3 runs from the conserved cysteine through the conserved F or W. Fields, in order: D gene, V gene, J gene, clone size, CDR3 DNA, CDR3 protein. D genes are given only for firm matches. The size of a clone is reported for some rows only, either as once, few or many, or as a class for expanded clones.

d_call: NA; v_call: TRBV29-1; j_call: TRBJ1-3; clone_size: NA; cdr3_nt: TGCAGCGTTACACTAGACAGGACTGGAAACACCATATATTTT; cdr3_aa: CSVTLDRTGNTIYF
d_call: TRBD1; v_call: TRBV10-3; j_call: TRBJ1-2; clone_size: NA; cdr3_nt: TGTGCCACCTCTGGACAGGGGGATGGCTACACCTTC; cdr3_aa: CATSGQGDGYTF
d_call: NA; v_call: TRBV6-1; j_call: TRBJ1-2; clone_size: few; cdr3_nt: TGTGCCAGCAGTGTGAAGGACAGTTACTATGGCTACACCTTC; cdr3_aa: CASSVKDSYYGYTF
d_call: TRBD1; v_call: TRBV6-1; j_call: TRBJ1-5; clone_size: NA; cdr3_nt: TGTGCCAGCATTTGGGGTGCAGGGGGGAATCAGCCCCAGCATTTT; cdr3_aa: CASIWGAGGNQPQHF
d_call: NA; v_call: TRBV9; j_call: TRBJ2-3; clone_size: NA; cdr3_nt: TGTGCCAGCAGCGTAGCAACAAGGGGGGCAGATACGCAGTATTTT; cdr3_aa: CASSVATRGADTQYF
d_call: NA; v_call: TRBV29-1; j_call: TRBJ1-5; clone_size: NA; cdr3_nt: TGCAGCGTTGGCGGGGGCGGTTACAATCAGCCCCAGCATTTT; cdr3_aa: CSVGGGGYNQPQHF
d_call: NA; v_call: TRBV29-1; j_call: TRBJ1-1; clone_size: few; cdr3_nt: TGCAGCGTTGGTTCGGGACTCATTACTGAAGCTTTCTTT; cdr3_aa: CSVGSGLITEAFF
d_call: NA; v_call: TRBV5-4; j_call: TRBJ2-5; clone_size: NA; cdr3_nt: TGTGCCAGCAACCCGGGACCGAGAGAGACCCAGTACTTC; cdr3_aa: CASNPGPRETQYF
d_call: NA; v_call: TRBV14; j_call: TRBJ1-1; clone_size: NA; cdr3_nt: TGTGCCAGCAGCCAAGGGGGGGGCCGAGGCACTGAAGCTTTCTTT; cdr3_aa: CASSQGGGRGTEAFF
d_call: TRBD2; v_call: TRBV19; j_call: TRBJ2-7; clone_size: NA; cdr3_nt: TGTGCCAGTAGTATAGGGCCAGCGGGAGCCTACGAGCAGTACTTC; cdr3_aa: CASSIGPAGAYEQYF
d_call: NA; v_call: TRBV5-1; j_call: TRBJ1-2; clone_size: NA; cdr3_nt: TGCGCCAGCAGCTTCCTCCACTTTCGAGGCGACTATGGCTACACCTTC; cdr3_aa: CASSFLHFRGDYGYTF
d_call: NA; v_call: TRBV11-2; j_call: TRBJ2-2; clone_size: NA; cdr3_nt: TGTGCCAGCAGCTTAGAAGTTGCGGCGGTTCACACCGGGGAGCTGTTTTTT; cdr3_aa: CASSLEVAAVHTGELFF
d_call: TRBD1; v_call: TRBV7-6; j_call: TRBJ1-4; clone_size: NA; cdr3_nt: TGTGCCAGCAGCTCCTCAAAGACAGGGACGACTAATGAAAAACTGTTTTTT; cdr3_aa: CASSSSKTGTTNEKLFF
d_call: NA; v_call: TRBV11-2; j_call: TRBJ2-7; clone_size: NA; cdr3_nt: TGTGCCAGCAGCCCAAGTGGGACCGACAATTCCTACGAGCAGTACTTC; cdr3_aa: CASSPSGTDNSYEQYF
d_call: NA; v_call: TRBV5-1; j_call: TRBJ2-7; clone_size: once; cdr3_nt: TGCGCCAGCAGCTTTGGCGGGAACTCCTACGAGCAGTACTTC; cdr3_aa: CASSFGGNSYEQYF
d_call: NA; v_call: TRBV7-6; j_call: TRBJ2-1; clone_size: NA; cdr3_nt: TGTGCCAGCACCCCAAGGGCTAGCGCCTACAATGAGCAGTTCTTC; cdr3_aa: CASTPRASAYNEQFF
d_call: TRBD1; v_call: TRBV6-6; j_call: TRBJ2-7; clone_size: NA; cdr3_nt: TGTGCCAGCAGTAGCGCAGGACAGGCCTACGAGCAGTACTTC; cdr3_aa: CASSSAGQAYEQYF
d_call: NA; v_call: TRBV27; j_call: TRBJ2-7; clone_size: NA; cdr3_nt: TGTGCCAGCAGTGGCTGGGCCAAACAAGACGAGCAGTACTTC; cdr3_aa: CASSGWAKQDEQYF
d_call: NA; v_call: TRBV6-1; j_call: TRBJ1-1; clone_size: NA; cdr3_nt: TGTGCCAGCAGTGAAGATTCTGTCACATGGTCGGGCGCCGAAGCTTTCTTT; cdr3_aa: CASSEDSVTWSGAEAFF
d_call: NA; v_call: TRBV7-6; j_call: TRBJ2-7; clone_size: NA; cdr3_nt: TGTGCCAGCAGCCACCGACATACCTACGAGCAGTACTTC; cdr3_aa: CASSHRHTYEQYF
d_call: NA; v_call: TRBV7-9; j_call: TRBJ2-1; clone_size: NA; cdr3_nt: TGTGCCAGCAGCTCACAGGGCAATGAGCAGTTCTTC; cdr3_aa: CASSSQGNEQFF
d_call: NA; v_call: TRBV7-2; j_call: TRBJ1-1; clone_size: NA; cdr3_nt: TGTGCCAGCAGTACACGCCGGGGAAACACTGAAGCTTTCTTT; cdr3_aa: CASSTRRGNTEAFF
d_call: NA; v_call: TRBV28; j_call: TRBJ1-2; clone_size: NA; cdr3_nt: TGTGCCAGCAGTTTAAGAGGGGACTATGGCTACACCTTC; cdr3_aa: CASSLRGDYGYTF
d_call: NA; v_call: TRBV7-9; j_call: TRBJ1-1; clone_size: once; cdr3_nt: TGTGCCAGCAGCTTACGAGCAACGAACACTGAAGCTTTCTTT; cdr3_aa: CASSLRATNTEAFF
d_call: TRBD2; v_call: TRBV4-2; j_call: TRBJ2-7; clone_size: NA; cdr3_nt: TGTGCCAGCAGCCCTTATCACACTAGCGGCAACTACGAGCAGTACTTC; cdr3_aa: CASSPYHTSGNYEQYF
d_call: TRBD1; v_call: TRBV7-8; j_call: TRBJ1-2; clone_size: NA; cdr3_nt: TGTGCCAGCAGCCCCTGGGCCGGGACAGGAGGCTACACCTTC; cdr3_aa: CASSPWAGTGGYTF
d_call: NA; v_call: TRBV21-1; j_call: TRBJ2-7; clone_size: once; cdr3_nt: TGTGCCAGCAGCAAATTATGGGGGTTCTACGAGCAGTACTTC; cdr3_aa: CASSKLWGFYEQYF
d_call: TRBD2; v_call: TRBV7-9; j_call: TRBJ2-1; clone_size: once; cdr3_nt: TGTGCCAGCAGCTTATTAGGGCTAGCGGCCCGAGGTGAGCAGTTCTTC; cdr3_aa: CASSLLGLAARGEQFF
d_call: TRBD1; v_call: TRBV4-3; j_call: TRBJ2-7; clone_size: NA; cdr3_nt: TGCGCCAGCAGCCCCGGGACAGGCAGCTCCTACGAGCAGTACTTC; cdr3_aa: CASSPGTGSSYEQYF
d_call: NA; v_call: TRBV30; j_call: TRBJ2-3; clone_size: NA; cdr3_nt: TGTGCCTGGAGTCCCCTACTAACCACACGCACAGATACGCAGTATTTT; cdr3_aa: CAWSPLLTTRTDTQYF
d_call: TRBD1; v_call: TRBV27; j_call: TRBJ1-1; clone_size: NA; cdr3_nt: TGTGCCAGCAGTTTGACAGGGGGCGCGAACACTGAAGCTTTCTTT; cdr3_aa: CASSLTGGANTEAFF
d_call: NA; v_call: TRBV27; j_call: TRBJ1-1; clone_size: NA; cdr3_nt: TGTGCCAGCAGTGCGGACTCAGGGTTTTACACTGAAGCTTTCTTT; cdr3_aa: CASSADSGFYTEAFF
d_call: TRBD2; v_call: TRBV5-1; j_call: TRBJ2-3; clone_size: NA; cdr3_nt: TGCGCCAGCAGCACCGGACTAGCGGGAATGACAGATACGCAGTATTTT; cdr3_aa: CASSTGLAGMTDTQYF
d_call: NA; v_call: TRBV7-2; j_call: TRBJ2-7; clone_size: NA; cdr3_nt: TGTGCCAGCAGCCCTTGGGGGGAGACCTCCCACGAGCAGTACTTC; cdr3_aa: CASSPWGETSHEQYF
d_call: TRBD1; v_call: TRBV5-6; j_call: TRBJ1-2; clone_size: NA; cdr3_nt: TGTGCCAGCAGCGGGACGACAGGGGGGCGATCCCCCACCTTCTTC; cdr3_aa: CASSGTTGGRSPTFF
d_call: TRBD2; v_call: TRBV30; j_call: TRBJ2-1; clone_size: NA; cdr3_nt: TGTGCCTGGAGTGGGACTAGCGGGGGGGGGTTCTTC; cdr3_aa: CAWSGTSGGGFF
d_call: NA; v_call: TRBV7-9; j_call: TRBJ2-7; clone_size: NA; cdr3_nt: TGTGCCAGCAGCATTGATCGGGGAATCGGGGATACGGAGCAGTACTTC; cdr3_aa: CASSIDRGIGDTEQYF
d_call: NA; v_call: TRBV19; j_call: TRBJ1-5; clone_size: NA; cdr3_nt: TGTGCCAGTAGTCAGAGGGAGACGGAGCAGCCCCAGCATTTT; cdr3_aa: CASSQRETEQPQHF
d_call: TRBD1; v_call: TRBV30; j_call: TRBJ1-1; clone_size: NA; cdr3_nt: TGTGCCTGGAGTTCGGGACAGGTGAACACTGAAGCTTTCTTT; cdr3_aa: CAWSSGQVNTEAFF
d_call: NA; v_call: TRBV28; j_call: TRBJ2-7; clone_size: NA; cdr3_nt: TGTGCCAGCAGCCCCAGGTTCTACGAGCAGTACTTC; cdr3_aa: CASSPRFYEQYF
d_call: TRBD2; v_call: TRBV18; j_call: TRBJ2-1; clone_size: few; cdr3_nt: TGTGCCAGCTCACCAGCTGTAGCGGGAGCTACCTACAATGAGCAGTTCTTC; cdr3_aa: CASSPAVAGATYNEQFF
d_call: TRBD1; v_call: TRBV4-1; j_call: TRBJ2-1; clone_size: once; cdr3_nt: TGCGCCAGCAGCCAAGGCCGGGACAGGGGGCGCAATGAGCAGTTCTTC; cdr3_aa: CASSQGRDRGRNEQFF
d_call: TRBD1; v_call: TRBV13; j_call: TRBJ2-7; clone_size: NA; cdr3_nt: TGTGCCAGCAGCCTGGGACAGGGGGATTACGAGCAGTACTTC; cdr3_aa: CASSLGQGDYEQYF
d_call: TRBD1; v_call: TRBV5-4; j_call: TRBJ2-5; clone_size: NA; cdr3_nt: TGTGCCAGCAGCAGGGGACAGGGGCAGACCCAGTACTTC; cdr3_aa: CASSRGQGQTQYF
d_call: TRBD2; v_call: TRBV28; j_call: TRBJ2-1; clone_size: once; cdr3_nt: TGTGCCAGCAGAGGGAGGGCCAGCGGGTTAAGCTCCTACAATGAGCAGTTCTTC; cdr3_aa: CASRGRASGLSSYNEQFF